These T cell receptor beta chains were read from a single sample in a study of identical twins. In TCRdb, the 5' RACE reads were re-called with MiXCR into one record per CDR3 protein. The data show approximately 700,000 distinct CDR3 sequences, with roughly 6.2% seen just once and around 2% held by the top ten. The sample taken for sequencing was naive T cells sorted from blood. These receptors all stem from a man aged 18-30 years in good health. Both conserved end residues are part of each CDR3. Fields, in order: D gene, V gene, CDR3 protein. D genes are given only for firm matches.

D gene: TRBD2
V gene: TRBV7-9
CDR3 protein: CASSSSAGGGEQYF

D gene: NA
V gene: TRBV27
CDR3 protein: CASSFQGNYGYTF

D gene: NA
V gene: TRBV15
CDR3 protein: CATSRDPRGYSYNEQFF

D gene: TRBD1
V gene: TRBV12-3/TRBV12-4
CDR3 protein: CASSRQGASNQPQHF

D gene: NA
V gene: TRBV4-3
CDR3 protein: CASSQALRTVEKLFF

D gene: NA
V gene: TRBV11-2
CDR3 protein: CASSLGGLLSYEQYF

D gene: NA
V gene: TRBV27
CDR3 protein: CASSSLATPSYEQYF

D gene: NA
V gene: TRBV7-9
CDR3 protein: CATGTDAQETQYF

D gene: NA
V gene: TRBV10-2
CDR3 protein: CASSEKLAGTEQYF

D gene: NA
V gene: TRBV15
CDR3 protein: CATSERGPSNQPQHF

D gene: NA
V gene: TRBV6-2/TRBV6-3
CDR3 protein: CASSYGQAIDQPQHF

D gene: NA
V gene: TRBV7-9
CDR3 protein: CASSLERGKNTEAFF

D gene: NA
V gene: TRBV5-1
CDR3 protein: CASSLAQNTGELFF